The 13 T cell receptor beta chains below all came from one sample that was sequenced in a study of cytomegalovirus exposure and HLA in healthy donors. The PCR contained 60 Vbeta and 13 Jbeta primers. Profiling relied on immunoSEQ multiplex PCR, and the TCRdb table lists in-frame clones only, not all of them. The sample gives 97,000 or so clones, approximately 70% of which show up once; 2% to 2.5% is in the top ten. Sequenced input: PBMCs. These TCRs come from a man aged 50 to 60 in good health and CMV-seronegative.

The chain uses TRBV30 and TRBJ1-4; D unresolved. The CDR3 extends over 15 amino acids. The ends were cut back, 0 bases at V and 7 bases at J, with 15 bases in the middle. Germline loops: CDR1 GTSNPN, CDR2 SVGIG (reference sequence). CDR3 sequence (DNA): TGTGCCTGGAGTGTAACTGGATTCACGGGTGAAAAACTGTTTTTT. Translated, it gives CAWSVTGFTGEKLFF.

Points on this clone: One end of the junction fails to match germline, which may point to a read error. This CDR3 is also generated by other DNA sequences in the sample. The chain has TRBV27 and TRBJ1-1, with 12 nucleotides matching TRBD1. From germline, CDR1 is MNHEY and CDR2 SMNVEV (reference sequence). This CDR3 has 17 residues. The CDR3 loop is CASSPGGTGGMGTEAFF. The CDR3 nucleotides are TGTGCCAGCAGTCCGGGGGGGACAGGGGGCATGGGCACTGAGGCTTTCTTT.

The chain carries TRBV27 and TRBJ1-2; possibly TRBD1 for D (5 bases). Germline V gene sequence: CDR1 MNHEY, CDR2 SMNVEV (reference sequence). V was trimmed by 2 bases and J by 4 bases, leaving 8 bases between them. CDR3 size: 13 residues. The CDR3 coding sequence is TGTGCCAGCAGTTTAGTAGGGGCCTATGGCTACACCTTC. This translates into CASSLVGAYGYTF.

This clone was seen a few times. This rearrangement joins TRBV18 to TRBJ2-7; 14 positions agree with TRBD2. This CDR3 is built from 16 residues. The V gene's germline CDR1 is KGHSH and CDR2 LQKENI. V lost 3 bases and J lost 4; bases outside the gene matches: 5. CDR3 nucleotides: TGTGCCAGCTCACCGGGACTAGCGGGAGTTGGGTACGAGCAGTACTTC. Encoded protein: CASSPGLAGVGYEQYF.

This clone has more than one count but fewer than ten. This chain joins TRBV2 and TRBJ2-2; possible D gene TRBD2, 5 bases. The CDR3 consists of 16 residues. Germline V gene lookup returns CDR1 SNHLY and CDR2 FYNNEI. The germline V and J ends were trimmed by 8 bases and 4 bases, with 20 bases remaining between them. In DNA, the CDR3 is TGTGCCAGCCGTCTCGGGGTAGCGTCGGTCACCGGGGAGCTGTTTTTT. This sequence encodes CASRLGVASVTGELFF.

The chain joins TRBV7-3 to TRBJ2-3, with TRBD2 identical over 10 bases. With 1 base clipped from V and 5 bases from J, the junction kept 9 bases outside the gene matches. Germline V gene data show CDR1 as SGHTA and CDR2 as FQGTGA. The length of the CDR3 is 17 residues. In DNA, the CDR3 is TGTGCCAGCAGCTTAAAAGGTCCTAGCGGGGGTGGAGATACGCAGTATTTT. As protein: CASSLKGPSGGGDTQYF.

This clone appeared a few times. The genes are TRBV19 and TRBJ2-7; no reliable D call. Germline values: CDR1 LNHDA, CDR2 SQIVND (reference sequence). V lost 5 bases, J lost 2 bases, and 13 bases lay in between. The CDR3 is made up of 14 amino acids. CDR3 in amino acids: CASSVQTAAYEQYF. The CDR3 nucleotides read TGTGCCAGTAGTGTCCAGACTGCGGCCTACGAGCAGTACTTC.

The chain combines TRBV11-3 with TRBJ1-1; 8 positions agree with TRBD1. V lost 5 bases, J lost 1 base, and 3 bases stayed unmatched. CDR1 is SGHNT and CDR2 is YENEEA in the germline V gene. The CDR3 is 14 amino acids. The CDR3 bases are TGTGCCAGCAGCCCGGGGACAGGGAACACTGAAGCTTTCTTT. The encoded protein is CASSPGTGNTEAFF.

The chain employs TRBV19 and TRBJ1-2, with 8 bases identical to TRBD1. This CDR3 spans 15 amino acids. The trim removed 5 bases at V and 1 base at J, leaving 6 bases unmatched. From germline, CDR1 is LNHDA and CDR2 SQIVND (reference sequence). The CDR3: CASSAPDRDNYGYTF. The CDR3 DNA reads TGTGCCAGTAGTGCCCCGGACAGGGATAACTATGGCTACACCTTC.

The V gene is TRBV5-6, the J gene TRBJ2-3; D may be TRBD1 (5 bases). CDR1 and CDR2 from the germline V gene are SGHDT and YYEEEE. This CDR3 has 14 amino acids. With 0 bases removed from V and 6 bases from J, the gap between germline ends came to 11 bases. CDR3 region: CASSLEQGVDTQYF. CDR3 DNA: TGTGCCAGCAGCTTGGAGCAGGGCGTTGATACGCAGTATTTT.

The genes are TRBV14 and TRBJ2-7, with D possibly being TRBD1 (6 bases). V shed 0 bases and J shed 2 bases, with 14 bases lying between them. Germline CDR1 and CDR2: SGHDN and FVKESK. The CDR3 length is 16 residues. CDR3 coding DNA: TGTGCCAGCAGCCAAGAAGGATGGACAGTCACCTACGAGCAGTACTTC. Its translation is CASSQEGWTVTYEQYF.

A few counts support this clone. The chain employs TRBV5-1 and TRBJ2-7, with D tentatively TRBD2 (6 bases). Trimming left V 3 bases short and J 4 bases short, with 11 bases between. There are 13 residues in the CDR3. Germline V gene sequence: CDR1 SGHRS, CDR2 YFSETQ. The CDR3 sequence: CASSSGVFYEQYF. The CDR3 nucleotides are TGCGCCAGCAGCTCGGGGGTTTTTTACGAGCAGTACTTC.

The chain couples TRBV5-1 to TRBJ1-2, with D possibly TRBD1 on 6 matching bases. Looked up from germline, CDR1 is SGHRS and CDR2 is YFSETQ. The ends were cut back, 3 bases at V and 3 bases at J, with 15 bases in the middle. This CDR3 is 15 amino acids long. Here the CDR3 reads CASSSQGRGDYGYTF. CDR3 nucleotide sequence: TGCGCCAGCAGCTCACAGGGTAGAGGAGACTATGGCTACACCTTC.